This section outlines one TCR beta chain sequence together with its context. This sample is drawn from a study of T cells in Graves' hyperthyroidism and ophthalmopathy. Each person with ophthalmopathy scored at least 3 on the Clinical Activity Score, reached NOSPECS grade 4 or higher, and had been ill under 3 months. The CDR3 is made up of 16 amino acids. V was cut by 0 bases and J by 4 bases, with 13 bases left in between. Germline lookup yields CDR1 ENHRY and CDR2 SYGVKD. Template material for amplifying TCR beta CDR3 regions consisted of RNA transcripts. The HTBI set primed first-round TCR CDR3 RT-PCR. One entry per CDR3 protein results from TCRdb running MiXCR on the multiplex PCR reads. The data show hundreds of thousands of distinct CDR3 sequences, with around 22% seen just once and around 64% held by the top ten.

The chain joins TRBV10-3 to TRBJ2-1, with D perhaps TRBD2 (6 bases). The receptor was isolated from a man aged 25 to 40 with Graves' ophthalmopathy. Source material: blood. The DNA of the CDR3 is TGTGCCATCAGTGAGTCGGAGGGGCAGCCTTACAATGAGCAGTTCTTC. Its translation is CAISESEGQPYNEQFF.